This T cell receptor (beta chain) was sequenced in a study of blood T cells in healthy people across ages. Study details: Per two T cells, about one barcoded beta molecule was captured through template switching. The study, taken as a whole, reports: Diversity was higher, and naive CD4+ cells more numerous, in long-lived donors than in aged donors. The fall in TCR beta diversity per million T cells was roughly linear with age.

The CDR3 totals 14 residues. Comments on this clonotype: What it binds is not known.

PCR was performed a second time for about 7 to 11 cycles using a sample-barcoded 5' primer and a J-beta primer mix. Each TCR beta cDNA got a 12-nucleotide random molecular identifier. A single record per CDR3 protein comes from TCRdb applying MiXCR to the 5' RACE reads. Among around 800,000 distinct CDR3 sequences listed, about 55% were seen once. This sequence was found in a man older than 75 in good health. This chain joins TRBV21-1 and TRBJ2-7; the table's D call, TRBD2, has no DNA check behind it. TRBV21-1 is marked as a pseudogene. Material: blood. The CDR3 region has the DNA TGTGCCAGCAGCAGAGGACTAGGCTCCTACGAGCAGTACTTC. The encoded protein is CASSRGLGSYEQYF.